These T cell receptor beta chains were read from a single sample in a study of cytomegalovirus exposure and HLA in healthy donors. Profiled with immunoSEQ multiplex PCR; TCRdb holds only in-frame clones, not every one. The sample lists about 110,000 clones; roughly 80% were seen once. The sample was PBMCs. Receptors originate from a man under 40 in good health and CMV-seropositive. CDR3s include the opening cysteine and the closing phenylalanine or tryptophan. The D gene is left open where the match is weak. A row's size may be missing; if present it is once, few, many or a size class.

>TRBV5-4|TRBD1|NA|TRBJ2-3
CASSTGQLRDTQYF
TGTGCCAGCAGCACGGGACAGCTTAGGGATACGCAGTATTTT
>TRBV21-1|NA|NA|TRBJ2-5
CASSKEEGGWHQETQYF
TGTGCCAGCAGCAAAGAGGAAGGAGGGTGGCACCAAGAGACCCAGTACTTC
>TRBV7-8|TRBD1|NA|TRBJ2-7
CASSLTGQGASEQYF
TGTGCCAGCAGCTTAACGGGACAGGGGGCAAGCGAGCAGTACTTC
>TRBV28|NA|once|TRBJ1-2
CASSLRESSYGYTF
TGTGCCAGCAGTTTAAGGGAGAGTAGTTATGGCTACACCTTC
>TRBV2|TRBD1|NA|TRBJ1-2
CASRLQGDGYTF
TGTGCCAGCAGGCTACAGGGGGATGGCTACACCTTC
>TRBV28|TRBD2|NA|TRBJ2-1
CASSFGRGASNEQFF
TGTGCCAGCAGTTTCGGGCGGGGGGCCAGTAATGAGCAGTTCTTC
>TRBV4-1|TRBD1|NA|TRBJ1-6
CASSLGQARSYNSPLHF
TGCGCCAGCAGCCTTGGACAGGCACGCTCCTATAATTCACCCCTCCACTTT
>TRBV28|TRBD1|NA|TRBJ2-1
CASTWLGTDDNEQFF
TGTGCCAGCACCTGGTTAGGGACAGACGACAATGAGCAGTTCTTC
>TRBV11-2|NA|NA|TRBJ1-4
CASSLGAGPNEKLFF
TGTGCCAGCAGCTTAGGGGCAGGGCCCAATGAAAAACTGTTTTTT
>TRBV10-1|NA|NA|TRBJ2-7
CASSEYRDPTYEQYF
TGCGCCAGCAGTGAGTACCGGGATCCTACCTACGAGCAGTACTTC
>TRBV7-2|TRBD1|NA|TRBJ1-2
CASSATGDYGYTF
TGTGCCAGCAGCGCGACAGGGGACTATGGCTACACCTTC